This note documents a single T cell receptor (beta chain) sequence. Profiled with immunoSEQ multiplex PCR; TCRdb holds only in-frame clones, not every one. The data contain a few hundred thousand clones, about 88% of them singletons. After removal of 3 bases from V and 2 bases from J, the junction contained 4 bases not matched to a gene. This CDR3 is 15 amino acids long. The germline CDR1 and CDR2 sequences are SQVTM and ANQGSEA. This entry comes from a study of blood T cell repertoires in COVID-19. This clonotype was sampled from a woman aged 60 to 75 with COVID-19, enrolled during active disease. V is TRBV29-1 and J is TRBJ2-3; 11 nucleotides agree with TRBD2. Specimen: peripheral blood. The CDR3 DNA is TGCAGCGTTGAGACTAGCGGGGCCGACACAGATACGCAGTATTTT. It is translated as CSVETSGADTDTQYF.